Listed below are T cell receptor beta chains from one sample, sequenced in a study of T cell responses to AZD1222 COVID-19 vaccine. Libraries were prepared by immunoSEQ multiplex PCR; TCRdb keeps only in-frame clonotypes and omits some of them. The repertoire holds some 150,000 clones, with approximately 88% as singletons. Material: peripheral blood, obtained 28 days after the second AZD1222 dose. Source of these receptors: an adult who received the AZD1222 COVID-19 vaccine. CDR3s include the opening cysteine and the closing phenylalanine or tryptophan. A D gene is named only where the DNA matches it firmly. For some rows the clone size is stated as once, few or many, or as a class when expanded; others skip it.

V	D	length	size	J	CDR3	DNA
TRBV9	-	14	-	TRBJ1-5	CASSRGTYNQPQHF	TGTGCCAGCAGTCGTGGGACATACAATCAGCCCCAGCATTTT
TRBV12-3/TRBV12-4	-	12	-	TRBJ1-2	CASREAEYGYTF	TGTGCCAGCAGAGAGGCAGAATATGGCTACACCTTC
TRBV4-2	-	16	-	TRBJ1-3	CASSQDSDLSGNTIYF	TGTGCCAGCAGCCAAGATTCGGATCTTAGTGGAAACACCATATATTTT
TRBV7-3	-	14	-	TRBJ2-2	CASSPNWRTGELFF	TGTGCCAGCAGCCCCAACTGGCGGACCGGGGAGCTGTTTTTT
TRBV6-6	-	14	-	TRBJ1-1	CASRPQGKNTEAFF	TGTGCCAGCAGACCCCAGGGGAAGAACACTGAAGCTTTCTTT
TRBV30	-	12	-	TRBJ1-2	CAWSVLGVGSTF	TGTGCCTGGAGTGTACTGGGGGTGGGTAGCACCTTC
TRBV2	-	15	-	TRBJ2-2	CASSVQGTNTGELFF	TGTGCCAGCAGTGTTCAAGGGACGAACACCGGGGAGCTGTTTTTT
TRBV7-2	-	15	once	TRBJ1-3	CASNPDGSSGNTIYF	TGTGCCAGCAATCCAGACGGTAGCTCTGGAAACACCATATATTTT
TRBV5-1	-	13	-	TRBJ2-7	CASQTGTTYEQYF	TGCGCCAGCCAAACTGGGACAACCTACGAGCAGTACTTC
TRBV6-5	-	15	-	TRBJ1-1	CASSFDRRMNTEAFF	TGTGCCAGCAGTTTCGACCGGCGGATGAACACTGAAGCTTTCTTT
TRBV29-1	TRBD1	11	-	TRBJ1-2	CSVGQGDGYTF	TGCAGCGTTGGACAGGGGGACGGCTACACCTTC
TRBV5-1	TRBD1	13	-	TRBJ1-1	CASSREQGAVAFF	TGCGCCAGCAGCCGGGAACAGGGGGCTGTGGCTTTCTTT
TRBV5-1	-	13	-	TRBJ1-1	CASSRDGHTEAFF	TGCGCCAGCAGCCGGGACGGTCACACTGAAGCTTTCTTT
TRBV15	-	15	-	TRBJ1-4	CATSRDPVTNEKLFF	TGTGCCACCAGCAGAGACCCGGTAACTAATGAAAAACTGTTTTTT
TRBV24-1	TRBD1	12	once	TRBJ1-1	CAPDRANTEAFF	TGTGCCCCTGACAGGGCGAACACTGAAGCTTTCTTT
TRBV2	-	13	-	TRBJ1-4	CASRAPGNEKLFF	TGTGCCAGCAGAGCGCCAGGGAATGAAAAACTGTTTTTT
TRBV3-1/TRBV3-2	-	13	-	TRBJ2-5	CASSQEGLGTQYF	TGTGCCAGCAGCCAAGAGGGTTTAGGGACCCAGTACTTC
TRBV30	TRBD1	15	once	TRBJ1-2	CAWSVTDRGHYGYTF	TGTGCCTGGAGTGTAACCGATAGGGGGCACTATGGCTACACCTTC
TRBV27	-	15	-	TRBJ1-5	CASSLGAGARQPQHF	TGTGCCAGCAGTTTAGGGGCAGGGGCCCGCCAGCCCCAGCATTTT
TRBV30	-	12	-	TRBJ1-6	CAQGVLNSPLHF	TGTGCCCAAGGCGTCCTAAATTCACCCCTCCACTTT
TRBV5-4	-	13	-	TRBJ1-2	CASSLGGPYGYTF	TGTGCCAGCAGCTTGGGAGGTCCCTATGGCTACACCTTC
TRBV5-8	-	13	-	TRBJ2-6	CASSWTGANVLTF	TGTGCCAGCAGCTGGACTGGGGCCAACGTCCTGACTTTC
TRBV5-4	-	14	-	TRBJ1-1	CASSSQGLNTEAFF	TGTGCCAGCAGCTCACAGGGCCTGAACACTGAAGCTTTCTTT
TRBV4-3	TRBD2	17	-	TRBJ2-4	CASSQEGSRGGAYIQYF	TGCGCCAGCAGCCAAGAAGGGTCGCGCGGGGGGGCGTACATTCAGTACTTC
TRBV19	-	13	-	TRBJ1-5	CASSRQVNQPQHF	TGTGCCAGTAGCCGACAGGTCAATCAGCCCCAGCATTTT
TRBV5-1	-	16	once	TRBJ2-6	CASNQQGASGANVLTF	TGCGCCAGCAACCAACAGGGAGCTTCTGGGGCCAACGTCCTGACTTTC
TRBV6-5	TRBD1	14	-	TRBJ1-5	CASSPTGGGQPQHF	TGTGCCAGCAGCCCGACAGGGGGCGGACAGCCCCAGCATTTT
TRBV6-5	-	13	-	TRBJ2-1	CASNYDTGTQQFF	TGTGCCAGCAATTATGACACCGGGACACAGCAGTTCTTC
TRBV7-2	-	18	-	TRBJ1-3	CASSLESPGHPSGNTIYF	TGTGCCAGCAGCTTAGAATCGCCGGGACATCCATCTGGAAACACCATATATTTT
TRBV7-2	-	15	-	TRBJ1-3	CASSLKSYSGNTIYF	TGTGCCAGCAGCTTAAAAAGCTACTCTGGAAACACCATATATTTT
TRBV5-6	TRBD2	17	-	TRBJ2-7	CASSLAKSSGGAREQYF	TGTGCCAGCAGCTTGGCCAAATCTAGCGGGGGGGCTCGGGAGCAGTACTTC
TRBV2	-	11	once	TRBJ1-3	CASRPRDTIYF	TGTGCCAGCAGGCCCAGGGACACCATATATTTT
TRBV11-2	-	15	-	TRBJ1-2	CASSLVGPSGYGYTF	TGTGCCAGCAGCTTAGTAGGACCTTCGGGTTATGGCTACACCTTC
TRBV6-5	-	13	-	TRBJ1-1	CASSTHLNTEAFF	TGTGCCAGCAGTACTCATTTAAACACTGAAGCTTTCTTT
TRBV3-1/TRBV3-2	-	12	-	TRBJ2-2	CASSQEVGELFF	TGTGCCAGCAGCCAAGAGGTCGGGGAGCTGTTTTTT
TRBV7-9	-	12	-	TRBJ1-1	CASSFGDIEAFF	TGTGCCAGCAGCTTTGGGGACATTGAAGCTTTCTTT
TRBV6-5	-	13	-	TRBJ1-1	CASRGSSSGEAFF	TGTGCCAGCAGGGGGTCGAGTTCGGGCGAAGCTTTCTTT
TRBV7-9	-	16	-	TRBJ2-1	CASSGPRGSSYNEQFF	TGTGCCAGCAGCGGCCCCCGGGGGTCGTCCTACAATGAGCAGTTCTTC
TRBV9	TRBD2	15	few	TRBJ2-5	CASSGPRGGQETQYF	TGTGCCAGCAGCGGGCCCCGGGGGGGCCAAGAGACCCAGTACTTC
TRBV13	TRBD2	16	-	TRBJ2-7	CASSSKAGLDFYEQYF	TGTGCCAGCAGCTCTAAAGCGGGACTAGACTTTTACGAGCAGTACTTC
TRBV25-1	-	16	once	TRBJ2-1	CASSEGRGLGYNEQFF	TGTGCCAGCAGTGAGGGGCGTGGGCTGGGGTACAATGAGCAGTTCTTC
TRBV12-3/TRBV12-4	-	13	-	TRBJ2-7	CASSLGTTYEQYF	TGTGCCAGCAGTTTGGGCACCACCTACGAGCAGTACTTC
TRBV6-5	-	14	-	TRBJ1-6	CASGPEKYNSPLHF	TGTGCCAGTGGCCCAGAAAAATATAATTCACCCCTCCACTTT
TRBV30	-	13	-	TRBJ1-2	CAWSVIWNNGYTF	TGTGCCTGGAGTGTGATTTGGAATAATGGCTACACCTTC
TRBV12-3/TRBV12-4	-	11	-	TRBJ2-1	CASSSRYEQFF	TGTGCCAGCAGTAGTAGATATGAGCAGTTCTTC
TRBV9	-	15	once	TRBJ1-2	CASSVAAIFPYGYTF	TGTGCCAGCAGCGTAGCTGCTATTTTCCCCTATGGCTACACCTTC
TRBV29-1	-	12	-	TRBJ1-2	CSVNDRPNGYTF	TGCAGCGTTAACGACAGACCAAATGGCTACACCTTC
TRBV4-1	TRBD1	14	-	TRBJ1-2	CASSQEDREGGYTF	TGCGCCAGCAGCCAAGAAGACAGGGAAGGTGGCTACACCTTC